This is a list of T cell receptor beta chains from one sample in a study of T cell responses to AZD1222 COVID-19 vaccine. TCRdb's table, derived via immunoSEQ multiplex PCR, lists solely in-frame clones and lacks some. The sample includes some 88,000 clones, 90% of them seen just once. The sample here was peripheral blood, taken 28 days after the second AZD1222 dose. These receptors all stem from an adult who received the AZD1222 COVID-19 vaccine. The CDR3 runs from the conserved cysteine through the conserved F or W. The order of the fields is clone size, V gene, CDR3 length, CDR3 protein. The size of a clone is reported for some rows only, either as once, few or many, or as a class for expanded clones.

. | TRBV19 | 17 | CASSVTGGGSGANVLTF
few | TRBV5-1 | 13 | CASSQTGYYEQYF
. | TRBV7-9 | 16 | CASSTRTGLSDTEAFF
once | TRBV18 | 14 | CASSLDRITGELFF
. | TRBV7-2 | 18 | CASSSARGSGAPNEKLFF
. | TRBV28 | 15 | CASSLQYRVREKLFF
. | TRBV6-5 | 15 | CASRRDITSGNTIYF
. | TRBV7-9 | 18 | CASSLSTGTAYKSGGYTF
. | TRBV20-1 | 11 | CSATGADTQYF
. | TRBV30 | 17 | CAWSVQGLAGGRETQYF
. | TRBV5-6 | 14 | CASSYGLGPETQYF
. | TRBV3-1/TRBV3-2 | 13 | CASSQRDSTEAFF
. | TRBV19 | 15 | CASSMGWSSDYGYTF
. | TRBV11-2 | 15 | CASSSSQGRYEKLFF
few | TRBV24-1 | 11 | CATSDWVGYTF
. | TRBV15 | 15 | CATSRLEGANQPQHF
once | TRBV28 | 15 | CASRSTGIGNQPQHF
. | TRBV20-1 | 14 | CSASSPYSNQPQHF
. | TRBV30 | 13 | CAWSPGGSSPLHF
. | TRBV7-9 | 13 | CASSRTANTEAFF
. | TRBV7-9 | 15 | CASSPRLAGADTQYF
. | TRBV13 | 13 | CASSLGRGEPQHF
. | TRBV18 | 14 | CASSQRGAQETQYF
. | TRBV28 | 15 | CASSSPLGGTDWPFF
. | TRBV5-1 | 16 | CASSLVAVVGNTEAFF
. | TRBV11-3 | 17 | CASSPDGEGTNTGELFF
. | TRBV3-1/TRBV3-2 | 15 | CASSQDPRGWEKLFF
. | TRBV5-1 | 18 | CASTSIHRGPGLTPEQFF
many | TRBV7-2 | 14 | CASSLGAGSYGYTF
. | TRBV3-1/TRBV3-2 | 14 | CASSPPGRNSPLHF